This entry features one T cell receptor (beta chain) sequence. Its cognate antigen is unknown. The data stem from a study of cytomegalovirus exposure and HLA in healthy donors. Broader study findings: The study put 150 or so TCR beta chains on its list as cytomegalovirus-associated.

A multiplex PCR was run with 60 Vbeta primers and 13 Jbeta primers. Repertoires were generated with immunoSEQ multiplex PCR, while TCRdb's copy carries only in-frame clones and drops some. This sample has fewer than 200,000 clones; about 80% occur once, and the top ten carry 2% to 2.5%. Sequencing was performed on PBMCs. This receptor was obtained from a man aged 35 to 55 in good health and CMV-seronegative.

CDR3 region: CATSRDRGRSEQFF. In nucleotides, the CDR3 is TGTGCCACCAGCAGAGACAGGGGGCGAAGTGAGCAGTTCTTC. The rearrangement uses TRBV15 and TRBJ2-1; 8 positions match TRBD1. The ends lost 0 bases at V and 9 bases at J; junction bases unmatched: 4. The germline gives CDR1 LNHNV, CDR2 YYDKDF (reference sequence). The CDR3 loop spans 14 amino acids.